This is a list of T cell receptor beta chains from one sample in a study of blood T cell repertoires in COVID-19. TCRdb keeps only in-frame clones here, not all; method: immunoSEQ multiplex PCR. This table holds 150,000 to 200,000 clones, roughly four fifths found once. The sample taken for sequencing was PBMCs or T cells enriched from blood (not recorded which). The receptors come from a man over 45 who had recovered from COVID-19. Both conserved end residues are part of each CDR3. Fields, in order: J gene, clone size, V gene, D gene, CDR3 DNA, CDR3 protein. A D gene is named only where the DNA matches it firmly. Not all rows give a size; the values are once, few, many and, for expanded clones, a class.

j_gene: TRBJ1-1
abundance: .
v_gene: TRBV19
d_gene: .
CDR3nt: TGTGCCAGTAGTACGGGGGGGAAATCGAGCACTGAAGCTTTCTTT
CDR3aa: CASSTGGKSSTEAFF

j_gene: TRBJ1-2
abundance: once
v_gene: TRBV10-3
d_gene: .
CDR3nt: TGTGCCATCACGCCCTGGGCCGCTCGGTCATCTGACTATGGCTACACCTTC
CDR3aa: CAITPWAARSSDYGYTF

j_gene: TRBJ1-1
abundance: .
v_gene: TRBV18
d_gene: .
CDR3nt: TGTGCCAGCTCTCCGGGACAGAACACTGAAGCTTTCTTT
CDR3aa: CASSPGQNTEAFF

j_gene: TRBJ1-2
abundance: .
v_gene: TRBV12-5
d_gene: .
CDR3nt: TGTGCTAGTGGTTTGCCGGATGGGACATCCTCTGCTAACGGTGGCTACACCTTC
CDR3aa: CASGLPDGTSSANGGYTF

j_gene: TRBJ1-6
abundance: .
v_gene: TRBV5-6
d_gene: TRBD1
CDR3nt: TGTGCCAGCAGCTTCTTTGACAGGGGGAATTCACCCCTCCACTTT
CDR3aa: CASSFFDRGNSPLHF

j_gene: TRBJ2-1
abundance: once
v_gene: TRBV2
d_gene: TRBD2
CDR3nt: TGTGCCAGCAGATTAGTTATCCGGGGGGGTGAGCAGTTCTTC
CDR3aa: CASRLVIRGGEQFF

j_gene: TRBJ2-3
abundance: .
v_gene: TRBV5-1
d_gene: TRBD2
CDR3nt: TGCGCCAGCAGACACGGGACTAGCGGGAGGGCCGCAGATACGCAGTATTTT
CDR3aa: CASRHGTSGRAADTQYF

j_gene: TRBJ2-1
abundance: .
v_gene: TRBV25-1
d_gene: .
CDR3nt: TGTGCCACCTGGGGGGTTACTTCCAATGAGCAGTTCTTC
CDR3aa: CATWGVTSNEQFF

j_gene: TRBJ2-3
abundance: .
v_gene: TRBV11-3
d_gene: TRBD1
CDR3nt: TGTGCCAGCAGCCCCAGGGGGATGAGGTCAGATACGCAGTATTTT
CDR3aa: CASSPRGMRSDTQYF

j_gene: TRBJ2-2
abundance: .
v_gene: TRBV7-2
d_gene: .
CDR3nt: TGTGCCAGCAGCTATATAATCTCCGGGGAGCTGTTTTTT
CDR3aa: CASSYIISGELFF

j_gene: TRBJ1-5
abundance: .
v_gene: TRBV18
d_gene: TRBD1
CDR3nt: TGTGCCAGCTCACCAATTGACAGGGGTGGCAATCAGCCCCAGCATTTT
CDR3aa: CASSPIDRGGNQPQHF

j_gene: TRBJ2-2
abundance: .
v_gene: TRBV10-3
d_gene: .
CDR3nt: TGTGCCATCAGTGGAGACAGCCGGACCGGGGAGCTGTTTTTT
CDR3aa: CAISGDSRTGELFF

j_gene: TRBJ1-2
abundance: .
v_gene: TRBV10-3
d_gene: TRBD1
CDR3nt: TGTGCCATCAGTGGGGGGACAGGTTTCCTTGGCTACACCTTC
CDR3aa: CAISGGTGFLGYTF

j_gene: TRBJ2-1
abundance: .
v_gene: TRBV7-7
d_gene: .
CDR3nt: TGTGCCAGCAGCTTAGTCTTTTCCGGGAGCGATGAGCAGTTCTTC
CDR3aa: CASSLVFSGSDEQFF

j_gene: TRBJ1-4
abundance: .
v_gene: TRBV6-5
d_gene: .
CDR3nt: TGTGCCACTTCGGACAGTACTAATGAAAAACTGTTTTTT
CDR3aa: CATSDSTNEKLFF

j_gene: TRBJ2-7
abundance: .
v_gene: TRBV27
d_gene: .
CDR3nt: TGTGCCAGCAGTCAGGGCTACGAGCAGTACTTC
CDR3aa: CASSQGYEQYF

j_gene: TRBJ1-5
abundance: .
v_gene: TRBV5-3
d_gene: TRBD1
CDR3nt: TGTGCCAGAAGCTCACAGGGGCCGAATCAGCCCCAGCATTTT
CDR3aa: CARSSQGPNQPQHF

j_gene: TRBJ2-1
abundance: few
v_gene: TRBV7-3
d_gene: TRBD2
CDR3nt: TGTGCCAGCAGCCCCCTAGCGGGATCGGGGAATGAGCAGTTCTTC
CDR3aa: CASSPLAGSGNEQFF

j_gene: TRBJ1-4
abundance: .
v_gene: TRBV29-1
d_gene: .
CDR3nt: TGCAGCGTTGATAAGACAGGAAGAAATGAAAAACTGTTTTTT
CDR3aa: CSVDKTGRNEKLFF

j_gene: TRBJ2-1
abundance: .
v_gene: TRBV7-3
d_gene: TRBD2
CDR3nt: TGTGCCAGCAGCGCCAGGCCCCCGGGACTAGCGAACAATGAGCAGTTCTTC
CDR3aa: CASSARPPGLANNEQFF

j_gene: TRBJ2-7
abundance: .
v_gene: TRBV11-2
d_gene: TRBD1
CDR3nt: TGTGCCAGCAGCTTAGTTCGGCACAGGGGTGTCTACGAGCAGTACTTC
CDR3aa: CASSLVRHRGVYEQYF

j_gene: TRBJ1-1
abundance: .
v_gene: TRBV7-9
d_gene: .
CDR3nt: TGTGCCAGCAGCTTAAGGCAGGAGAACACTGAAGCTTTCTTT
CDR3aa: CASSLRQENTEAFF

j_gene: TRBJ2-3
abundance: many
v_gene: TRBV6-1
d_gene: .
CDR3nt: TGTGCCAGCAGTGAAGCCGGAGCAGATACGCAGTATTTT
CDR3aa: CASSEAGADTQYF

j_gene: TRBJ2-5
abundance: few
v_gene: TRBV4-2
d_gene: .
CDR3nt: TGTGCCAGCAGCCAACGAGCGGGCTATCAAGAGACCCAGTACTTC
CDR3aa: CASSQRAGYQETQYF

j_gene: TRBJ2-7
abundance: few
v_gene: TRBV5-1
d_gene: .
CDR3nt: TGCGCCAGCAGCTTGGGTAGCGCAGGGGCCCACGAGCAGTACTTC
CDR3aa: CASSLGSAGAHEQYF

j_gene: TRBJ1-2
abundance: .
v_gene: TRBV5-4
d_gene: .
CDR3nt: TGTGCCAGCAGCTCGAAACTCCCAGGAGCATTCAGGGGCGATGGCTACACCTTC
CDR3aa: CASSSKLPGAFRGDGYTF

j_gene: TRBJ2-7
abundance: .
v_gene: TRBV19
d_gene: TRBD1
CDR3nt: TGTGCCAGTAGGGACAGGGGCTACGAGCAGTACTTC
CDR3aa: CASRDRGYEQYF

j_gene: TRBJ2-3
abundance: .
v_gene: TRBV28
d_gene: .
CDR3nt: TGTGCCAGCAGTCTCTTCACAGATACGCAGTATTTT
CDR3aa: CASSLFTDTQYF

j_gene: TRBJ1-6
abundance: .
v_gene: TRBV7-2
d_gene: TRBD1
CDR3nt: TGTGCCAGCAGCTTACAGACAGGGGGCGGTTCACCCCTCCACTTT
CDR3aa: CASSLQTGGGSPLHF

j_gene: TRBJ2-5
abundance: .
v_gene: TRBV3-1/TRBV3-2
d_gene: TRBD1
CDR3nt: TGTGCCAGCAGCCGGTTGGGGACAGGACAGTACCAAGAGACCCAGTACTTC
CDR3aa: CASSRLGTGQYQETQYF

j_gene: TRBJ1-1
abundance: .
v_gene: TRBV7-3
d_gene: .
CDR3nt: TGTGCCAGCAGCTCTCAGATGAACACTGAAGCTTTCTTT
CDR3aa: CASSSQMNTEAFF

j_gene: TRBJ2-5
abundance: .
v_gene: TRBV4-2
d_gene: TRBD2
CDR3nt: TGTGCCAGCAGCCAAGATCTACTAGCGGGGGAGACCCAGTACTTC
CDR3aa: CASSQDLLAGETQYF

j_gene: TRBJ2-2
abundance: .
v_gene: TRBV5-1
d_gene: .
CDR3nt: TGCGCCAGCAGCTTGGTCGACAGAAACACCGGGGAGCTGTTTTTT
CDR3aa: CASSLVDRNTGELFF

j_gene: TRBJ1-6
abundance: .
v_gene: TRBV3-1/TRBV3-2
d_gene: .
CDR3nt: TGTGCCAGCAGCCAAGGGGACAAATTCTCACCCCTCCACTTT
CDR3aa: CASSQGDKFSPLHF

j_gene: TRBJ2-2
abundance: few
v_gene: TRBV7-3
d_gene: TRBD1
CDR3nt: TGTGCCAGCAGCCCGGCACCGGGACAGCTCACCGGGGAGCTGTTTTTT
CDR3aa: CASSPAPGQLTGELFF

j_gene: TRBJ1-2
abundance: .
v_gene: TRBV4-1
d_gene: TRBD1
CDR3nt: TGCGCCAGCAGCCAAGAACGGGACAGGCAGTTTTTC
CDR3aa: CASSQERDRQFF

j_gene: TRBJ2-7
abundance: once
v_gene: TRBV11-2
d_gene: .
CDR3nt: TGTGCCAGCAGCTTAGAAGTCAGGGGGGCCCTCGAGCAGTACTTC
CDR3aa: CASSLEVRGALEQYF

j_gene: TRBJ2-7
abundance: .
v_gene: TRBV19
d_gene: .
CDR3nt: TGTGCCAGTAGTATAAGTTTACAAATCTACGAGCAGTACTTC
CDR3aa: CASSISLQIYEQYF

j_gene: TRBJ2-3
abundance: .
v_gene: TRBV7-2
d_gene: .
CDR3nt: TGTGCCAGCAGTCCCGGCGGGTCCCCGGATACGCAGTATTTT
CDR3aa: CASSPGGSPDTQYF

j_gene: TRBJ2-1
abundance: once
v_gene: TRBV7-7
d_gene: TRBD2
CDR3nt: TGTGCTAGCAGCTTAGGAACTAGCGGGAGTAACAATGAGCAGTTCTTC
CDR3aa: CASSLGTSGSNNEQFF

j_gene: TRBJ1-1
abundance: .
v_gene: TRBV5-6
d_gene: .
CDR3nt: TGTGCCAGCAGCGTGAACGGGAGGAGGGACACTGAAGCTTTCTTT
CDR3aa: CASSVNGRRDTEAFF

j_gene: TRBJ1-6
abundance: .
v_gene: TRBV21-1
d_gene: .
CDR3nt: TGTGCCAGCAGCAATAGGACAGGGGGCCCGGGTTATAATTCACCCCTCCACTTT
CDR3aa: CASSNRTGGPGYNSPLHF

j_gene: TRBJ1-1
abundance: .
v_gene: TRBV29-1
d_gene: TRBD1
CDR3nt: TGCAGCGTTCGGGACAGACGCTCATACACTGAAGCTTTCTTT
CDR3aa: CSVRDRRSYTEAFF

j_gene: TRBJ2-7
abundance: .
v_gene: TRBV12-3/TRBV12-4
d_gene: .
CDR3nt: TGTGCCAGCAGTTTCCTATTATCCGGGACTGGTTACTTC
CDR3aa: CASSFLLSGTGYF

j_gene: TRBJ2-7
abundance: .
v_gene: TRBV5-6
d_gene: TRBD1
CDR3nt: TGTGCCAGCAGCCTGAGCGGGACAGGGGCCGACGAGCAGTACTTC
CDR3aa: CASSLSGTGADEQYF

j_gene: TRBJ1-1
abundance: .
v_gene: TRBV12-5
d_gene: TRBD1
CDR3nt: TGTGCTAGTGTTCCGGGACAGGGCATGAACACTGAAGCTTTCTTT
CDR3aa: CASVPGQGMNTEAFF

j_gene: TRBJ2-4
abundance: .
v_gene: TRBV2
d_gene: TRBD2
CDR3nt: TGTGCCAGCAGGAGGGGGGGACTAGCAGAAAACATTCAGTACTTC
CDR3aa: CASRRGGLAENIQYF

j_gene: TRBJ2-2
abundance: .
v_gene: TRBV6-2/TRBV6-3
d_gene: TRBD2
CDR3nt: TGTGCCAGCAGTCACGGGACTGTTAGCGGGACGGGCGGGGAGCTGTTTTTT
CDR3aa: CASSHGTVSGTGGELFF

j_gene: TRBJ1-3
abundance: .
v_gene: TRBV5-5
d_gene: TRBD1
CDR3nt: TGTGCCAGCAGCTTGGGAGGACAGGCCCGCTCTGGAAACACCATATATTTT
CDR3aa: CASSLGGQARSGNTIYF

j_gene: TRBJ1-3
abundance: .
v_gene: TRBV30
d_gene: TRBD1
CDR3nt: TGTGCCTGGAGTGTAGGGTTCAGGGGGGCTGGAAACACCATATATTTT
CDR3aa: CAWSVGFRGAGNTIYF

j_gene: TRBJ2-6
abundance: .
v_gene: TRBV7-2
d_gene: .
CDR3nt: TGTGCCAGCAGCTTAGGGCAATCCGGGGCCAACGTCCTGACTTTC
CDR3aa: CASSLGQSGANVLTF

j_gene: TRBJ2-1
abundance: .
v_gene: TRBV24-1
d_gene: TRBD2
CDR3nt: TGTGCCACCAGTGATTTGACCTCGAGCGGGAAGGGCTACAATGAGCAGTTCTTC
CDR3aa: CATSDLTSSGKGYNEQFF

j_gene: TRBJ2-1
abundance: once
v_gene: TRBV7-9
d_gene: .
CDR3nt: TGTGCCAGCAGCTTAGGGCAGGCGTACAATGAGCAGTTCTTC
CDR3aa: CASSLGQAYNEQFF

j_gene: TRBJ2-2
abundance: .
v_gene: TRBV7-2
d_gene: .
CDR3nt: TGTGCCAGCAGCAGGGAGTTTTGGGAGACCGGGGAGCTGTTTTTT
CDR3aa: CASSREFWETGELFF

j_gene: TRBJ2-1
abundance: .
v_gene: TRBV4-1
d_gene: TRBD2
CDR3nt: TGCGCCAGCAGCCCTCGAGGAGGCGGGAGGGGCTACAATGAGCAGTTCTTC
CDR3aa: CASSPRGGGRGYNEQFF

j_gene: TRBJ2-2
abundance: .
v_gene: TRBV7-9
d_gene: TRBD2
CDR3nt: TGTGCCAGCAGCTTAGTGCCTAGCGGGAGCCACGGGGAGCTGTTTTTT
CDR3aa: CASSLVPSGSHGELFF

j_gene: TRBJ2-1
abundance: few
v_gene: TRBV24-1
d_gene: .
CDR3nt: TGTGCCACCAGTGACCTTGGACTGTTGGAGCAGTTCTTC
CDR3aa: CATSDLGLLEQFF

j_gene: TRBJ1-1
abundance: .
v_gene: TRBV28
d_gene: .
CDR3nt: TGTGCCAGCAGCCCAGGGGCTGAAAGAATTGAAGCTTTCTTT
CDR3aa: CASSPGAERIEAFF

j_gene: TRBJ2-1
abundance: .
v_gene: TRBV27
d_gene: .
CDR3nt: TGTGCCAGCAGTTTTGGACAATACAATGAGCAGTTCTTC
CDR3aa: CASSFGQYNEQFF

j_gene: TRBJ2-6
abundance: .
v_gene: TRBV7-9
d_gene: .
CDR3nt: TGTGCCAGCAGCCTTGGCGGCCTCTCTGGGGCCAACGTCCTGACTTTC
CDR3aa: CASSLGGLSGANVLTF